A selection of T cell receptor beta chains follows, all from one sample in a study of CD8 T cells in ankylosing spondylitis. Each CDR3 protein gets one entry after TCRdb re-called the 5' RACE reads with MiXCR. In the table there are a few hundred thousand distinct CDR3 sequences, about a sixth of which are singletons. Sequencing input: blood, either unsorted or a sorted T cell fraction (not recorded which). The source of these receptors is a male donor with ankylosing spondylitis or in good health (not recorded which). Each CDR3 is given with its conserved first and last residue. The D gene is left open where the match is weak. Clone size, where shown, is once, few, many, or a class for clones that have expanded.

V gene,clone size,J gene,D gene,CDR3 protein,CDR3 DNA
TRBV7-2,once,TRBJ2-3,-,CASSPWTERVNTDTQYF,TGTGCCAGCAGCCCTTGGACGGAAAGGGTAAACACAGATACGCAGTATTTT
TRBV20-1,many,TRBJ2-1,TRBD2,CSAITGGPWNEQFF,TGCAGTGCTATTACGGGAGGGCCATGGAATGAGCAGTTCTTC
TRBV3-1,few,TRBJ2-1,TRBD2,CASSQDGTGGNEQFF,TGTGCCAGCAGCCAAGATGGGACGGGAGGCAATGAGCAGTTCTTC
TRBV3-1,-,TRBJ2-1,TRBD2,CASSQEWEGRNEQFF,TGTGCCAGCAGCCAAGAGTGGGAGGGCCGAAATGAGCAGTTCTTC
TRBV5-1,-,TRBJ1-1,TRBD1,CASSQPGQNVEAFF,TGCGCCAGCAGCCAACCGGGACAGAACGTTGAAGCTTTCTTT
TRBV11-2,-,TRBJ2-3,TRBD2,CASSFPGLAGDTQYF,TGTGCCAGCAGCTTTCCGGGACTAGCGGGAGATACGCAGTATTTT
TRBV7-2,-,TRBJ1-6,TRBD1,CASRDTRPGGNSPLHF,TGTGCCAGCAGAGATACCCGCCCAGGGGGGAATTCACCCCTCCACTTT
TRBV29-1,-,TRBJ2-5,TRBD1,CSVHHTGGKVGETQYF,TGCAGCGTCCATCATACAGGGGGCAAGGTTGGAGAGACCCAGTACTTC
TRBV4-2,-,TRBJ1-1,-,CASSQETGAMNTEAFF,TGTGCCAGCAGCCAAGAGACAGGAGCGATGAACACTGAAGCTTTCTTT
TRBV5-5,-,TRBJ2-7,-,CASSLGRGQQYF,TGTGCCAGCAGCTTGGGAAGAGGCCAGCAGTACTTC
TRBV7-8,few,TRBJ2-3,TRBD2,CASSFSASSGGDTQYF,TGTGCCAGCAGCTTTTCAGCGTCTAGCGGGGGAGATACGCAGTATTTT
TRBV6-1,-,TRBJ2-1,TRBD2,CASSPSSTSGNYNEQFF,TGTGCCAGCAGTCCTTCCTCCACTAGCGGAAATTACAATGAGCAGTTCTTC
TRBV29-1,few,TRBJ2-1,-,CSGGHNEQFF,TGCAGCGGAGGCCACAATGAGCAGTTCTTC
TRBV27,few,TRBJ2-7,-,CASSLRSGVGEQYF,TGTGCCAGCAGTTTGCGGTCGGGGGTAGGGGAGCAGTACTTC
TRBV3-1,-,TRBJ2-1,-,CASSQDGVWGQFF,TGTGCCAGCAGCCAAGATGGGGTGTGGGGGCAGTTCTTC
TRBV9,few,TRBJ2-7,TRBD2,CASSPEGLAGPYEQYF,TGTGCCAGCAGCCCAGAGGGACTAGCGGGACCCTACGAGCAGTACTTC
TRBV28,-,TRBJ2-7,-,CASSFRNRGRQYF,TGTGCCAGCAGTTTTCGAAACCGGGGGAGGCAGTACTTC
TRBV20-1,many,TRBJ2-7,-,CSARPDGTYEQYF,TGCAGTGCTAGACCGGACGGGACCTACGAGCAGTACTTC
TRBV29-1,-,TRBJ2-3,-,CSVEVGVPSTDTQYF,TGCAGCGTTGAAGTGGGGGTGCCTAGCACAGATACGCAGTATTTT
TRBV10-1,-,TRBJ2-3,-,CASSEDPGGTDTQYF,TGCGCCAGCAGTGAGGATCCCGGAGGCACAGATACGCAGTATTTT
TRBV6-1,many,TRBJ1-5,-,CASSPGSGGPQHF,TGTGCCAGCAGTCCGGGTTCTGGAGGGCCCCAGCATTTT
TRBV7-9,once,TRBJ2-5,-,CASSPRAAPYQETQYF,TGTGCCAGCAGCCCTCGGGCAGCACCGTACCAAGAGACCCAGTACTTC
TRBV21-1,many,TRBJ2-3,-,CASSKEGSSTDTQYF,TGTGCCAGCAGCAAAGAGGGCAGCTCCACAGATACGCAGTATTTT
TRBV7-6,few,TRBJ2-2,TRBD2,CASSPGLAGAGELFF,TGTGCCAGCAGCCCGGGACTAGCGGGAGCCGGGGAGCTGTTTTTT
TRBV11-2,few,TRBJ1-6,-,CASSLRGYNSPLHF,TGTGCCAGCAGCTTGCGAGGTTATAATTCACCCCTCCACTTT
TRBV29-1,few,TRBJ2-3,TRBD2,CSVGPSGFTDTQYF,TGCAGCGTTGGTCCTAGCGGCTTCACAGATACGCAGTATTTT
TRBV7-8,-,TRBJ2-5,TRBD2,CASSLEGLAAQTQYF,TGTGCCAGCAGCTTAGAGGGACTAGCGGCCCAGACCCAGTACTTC
TRBV3-1,-,TRBJ2-7,TRBD1,CASSHSEGALYEQYF,TGTGCCAGCAGCCATTCCGAGGGGGCACTCTACGAGCAGTACTTC
TRBV12-3/TRBV12-4,few,TRBJ2-5,-,CASSPLETQYF,TGTGCCAGCAGTCCTCTGGAGACCCAGTACTTC
TRBV4-3,few,TRBJ2-7,TRBD1,CASSTLGTGSEQYF,TGCGCCAGCAGCACCTTAGGGACAGGGAGCGAGCAGTACTTC
TRBV29-1,few,TRBJ1-1,-,CSVEGGEAFF,TGCAGCGTTGAGGGGGGTGAAGCTTTCTTT
TRBV5-1,few,TRBJ2-5,-,CASSLGKPLAIRETQYF,TGCGCCAGCAGCTTGGGCAAGCCATTAGCTATTCGGGAGACCCAGTACTTC
TRBV4-2,-,TRBJ2-7,TRBD1,CASSQGGTGYEQYF,TGTGCCAGCAGCCAAGGAGGGACAGGGTACGAGCAGTACTTC
TRBV5-1,once,TRBJ2-7,TRBD2,CASSLESSGYYEQYF,TGCGCCAGCAGCTTGGAGTCTAGCGGGTACTACGAGCAGTACTTC
TRBV4-1,-,TRBJ2-2,TRBD1,CASSPGQAIGELFF,TGCGCCAGCAGCCCCGGACAGGCAATCGGGGAGCTGTTTTTT
TRBV4-3,many,TRBJ2-7,-,CASSPGPQDSPYEQYF,TGCGCCAGCAGCCCCGGTCCCCAAGACAGCCCCTACGAGCAGTACTTC
TRBV6-2/TRBV6-3,few,TRBJ2-2,-,CASSYWSGPQNTGELFF,TGTGCCAGCAGTTACTGGTCGGGACCTCAGAACACCGGGGAGCTGTTTTTT
TRBV5-1,-,TRBJ2-7,TRBD1,CASSLGQGRVFYEQYF,TGCGCCAGCAGCTTGGGACAGGGTCGAGTCTTCTACGAGCAGTACTTC
TRBV2,many,TRBJ2-5,-,CASSESKLGWRETQYF,TGTGCCAGCAGTGAATCCAAACTAGGTTGGAGGGAGACCCAGTACTTC
TRBV14,few,TRBJ2-3,-,CASSRAGWADTQYF,TGTGCCAGCAGCCGGGCGGGATGGGCAGATACGCAGTATTTT
TRBV15,-,TRBJ1-1,-,CATSRVPHEGINTEAFF,TGTGCCACCAGCAGAGTCCCTCACGAAGGGATAAACACTGAAGCTTTCTTT
TRBV12-3/TRBV12-4,many,TRBJ1-5,TRBD1,CASSYQGGKQPQHF,TGTGCCAGCAGTTATCAGGGGGGTAAGCAGCCCCAGCATTTT
TRBV4-1,-,TRBJ2-5,-,CASSQLTGPETQYF,TGCGCCAGCAGCCAGTTGACAGGCCCAGAGACCCAGTACTTC
TRBV12-3/TRBV12-4,-,TRBJ2-3,-,CASRESGDTQYF,TGTGCCAGCAGGGAATCAGGAGATACGCAGTATTTT
TRBV12-3/TRBV12-4,-,TRBJ1-1,-,CASSRGAEAFF,TGTGCCAGCAGCCGGGGAGCTGAAGCTTTCTTT
TRBV14,-,TRBJ2-1,-,CASSQGLAGLGFF,TGTGCCAGCAGCCAAGGACTTGCTGGGCTGGGGTTCTTC
TRBV7-8,many,TRBJ2-1,TRBD2,CASSLYLAGVGHEQFF,TGTGCCAGCAGCCTATACCTAGCGGGAGTAGGTCATGAGCAGTTCTTC
TRBV10-2,-,TRBJ2-7,-,CASSAGGSDEQYF,TGCGCCAGCAGCGCAGGGGGGTCCGACGAGCAGTACTTC
TRBV6-5,few,TRBJ1-2,TRBD1,CASSFTTGEGYTF,TGTGCCAGCAGTTTTACGACAGGGGAAGGCTACACCTTC
TRBV7-9,many,TRBJ2-1,-,CASGTYSYNEQFF,TGTGCCAGCGGAACTTACTCCTACAATGAGCAGTTCTTC
TRBV4-1,-,TRBJ1-4,-,CASSQAQVPTNEKLFF,TGCGCCAGCAGCCAGGCCCAGGTTCCAACTAATGAAAAACTGTTTTTT
TRBV6-5,many,TRBJ2-3,TRBD2,CASSYVAGGPIPDTQYF,TGTGCCAGCAGTTACGTGGCGGGAGGGCCGATCCCAGATACGCAGTATTTT
TRBV4-2,-,TRBJ2-7,-,CASSQGLGTDLSYEQYF,TGTGCCAGCAGCCAAGGCCTAGGGACTGATCTATCCTACGAGCAGTACTTC